The 28 T cell receptor beta chains reported below all come from one sample, sequenced in a study of lymphopenia after photon versus proton radiotherapy. The data were produced by immunoSEQ multiplex PCR, yet TCRdb's version contains in-frame clones alone and is incomplete. The sample has about 68,000 clones, just over 90% seen once; the top ten hold approximately 2.6%. The specimen was peripheral blood, collected from a patient treated with photon-based radiotherapy. The receptors were sampled from a woman between 65 and 79 years old with pancreatic cancer.

The V and J genes are TRBV23-1 and TRBJ2-5; TRBD1 is a possible D gene (6 bases). TRBV23-1 falls under the ORF class, with uncertain function. V was trimmed by 6 bases and J by 0 bases, leaving 11 bases between them. The CDR3 has 14 amino acids. The CDR3 protein is CASRLTGNQETQYF. DNA for the CDR3: TGCGCCAGCAGGCTAACAGGGAACCAAGAGACCCAGTACTTC.

The J gene is TRBJ2-1, the V gene TRBV5-6, with 9 bases identical to TRBD2. V lost 5 bases and J lost 6; bases outside the gene matches: 6. The CDR3 has 14 amino acids. Germline V gene data show CDR1 as SGHDT and CDR2 as YYEEEE. Written as DNA, the CDR3 is TGTGCCAGCAGTAAGACTAGCGGAAGCAATGAGCAGTTCTTC. It specifies CASSKTSGSNEQFF.

The chain combines TRBV18 with TRBJ2-7, with 8 nucleotides matching TRBD1. Germline V gene lookup returns CDR1 KGHSH and CDR2 LQKENI. Trimming at V came to 3 bases and at J to 3 bases, leaving 1 base not matched to a gene. The CDR3 consists of 13 residues. In nucleotides, the CDR3 is TGTGCCAGCTCACCCGGGACAGGCTACGAGCAGTACTTC. As protein: CASSPGTGYEQYF.

This chain uses TRBV5-1 with TRBJ2-5; D ambiguous. Trimming cost V 6 bases and J 4 bases, with 10 bases left between them. There are 12 residues in the CDR3. The germline V gene has CDR1 SGHRS and CDR2 YFSETQ. The CDR3, as DNA: TGCGCCAGCACTACGACCGGAGAGACCCAGTACTTC. This encodes CASTTTGETQYF.

The rearrangement joins TRBV6-1 to TRBJ2-7; possible D gene TRBD1, 6 bases. The CDR3 runs 14 residues. Germline V gene sequence: CDR1 MNHNS, CDR2 SASEGT. Trimming stripped 4 bases from V and 0 bases from J, with 10 bases between. This CDR3 is CASSGQAYSYEQYF. The CDR3 DNA reads as TGTGCCAGCAGTGGACAGGCTTACTCCTACGAGCAGTACTTC.

This clone was recorded once. This chain uses TRBV7-2 with TRBJ2-3; no clear D gene. Trimming took 1 base from V and 2 from J, leaving 13 bases between them. The germline V gene encodes CDR1 SGHTA and CDR2 FQGNSA. The CDR3 is 16 residues long. The CDR3 DNA follows: TGTGCCAGCAGCTTAGTAGGGTCCGGCCACACAGATACGCAGTATTTT. Amino acid sequence: CASSLVGSGHTDTQYF.

The chain is built from TRBV19 and TRBJ2-5; tentatively, D is TRBD2 (5 bases). Germline V CDR1 and CDR2: LNHDA, SQIVND (reference sequence). The V gene lost 5 bases and the J gene lost 2 bases, with 9 bases spanning the gap. The CDR3 consists of 13 residues. This CDR3 is CASSPSRQETQYF. DNA of the CDR3: TGTGCCAGTAGTCCTAGCAGACAAGAGACCCAGTACTTC.

The chain recombines TRBV18 with TRBJ1-5; TRBD1 matches 7 bases. V shed 4 bases and J 6 bases; nucleotides not matched to a gene: 9. Looked up from germline, CDR1 is KGHSH and CDR2 is LQKENI. This CDR3 contains 15 residues. The CDR3 loop reads CASSHDRVGIQPQHF. As DNA, the CDR3 is TGTGCCAGCTCACATGACAGGGTAGGGATTCAGCCCCAGCATTTT.

The CDR3 region is CASSQDIGGGQETQYF. CDR3 in DNA: TGCGCCAGCAGCCAAGATATTGGGGGGGGCCAAGAGACCCAGTACTTC. The chain uses TRBV4-1 and TRBJ2-5, with 7 bases fitting TRBD2. This CDR3 is built from 16 residues. CDR1 is MGHRA, CDR2 YSYEKL, per germline. The J segment lost 1 base and the V segment lost 0 bases, leaving 5 bases of the junction unmatched.

The chain uses TRBV29-1 and TRBJ2-2, with D maybe TRBD2 (6 bases). The CDR3 covers 14 residues. CDR1 and CDR2 from the germline V gene are SQVTM and ANQGSEA. Trimming took 2 bases from V and 2 from J, leaving 9 bases between them. CDR3 sequence reads: CSVERRENTGELFF. The CDR3 bases are TGCAGCGTTGAACGGCGGGAAAACACCGGGGAGCTGTTTTTT.

The sample holds a few counts of this clone. The V and J genes are TRBV7-9 and TRBJ2-7; 9 nucleotides align to TRBD2. The CDR3 has 15 residues. Germline V gene lookup returns CDR1 SEHNR and CDR2 FQNEAQ (reference sequence). V shed 1 base, J shed 2 bases, and the junction held 3 bases outside the gene matches. The CDR3 coding sequence is TGTGCCAGCAGCTTAGTTAGCGGGAGAACCTACGAGCAGTACTTC. Translation: CASSLVSGRTYEQYF.

This chain joins TRBV5-6 and TRBJ2-7; 8 bases fit TRBD2. The CDR3 covers 14 residues. Germline CDR1 is SGHDT and CDR2 is YYEEEE. V trimming: 0 bases; J trimming: 6 bases; junction bases outside the gene matches: 5. This CDR3 is CASSLAGGTFEQYF. The CDR3 DNA reads as TGTGCCAGCAGCTTGGCGGGAGGGACTTTCGAGCAGTACTTC.

This clone came up once. V gene TRBV7-9 combines with J gene TRBJ2-2; D may match TRBD1 or TRBD2 (5 bases each). The CDR3 is made up of 15 amino acids. Between the trimmed V and J ends, which lost 1 base and 3 bases, there was a span of 9 bases. Germline assignment: CDR1 SEHNR and CDR2 FQNEAQ (reference sequence). This CDR3 is CASSLEGTDTGELFF. CDR3 sequence (DNA): TGTGCCAGCAGCTTAGAGGGGACGGACACCGGGGAGCTGTTTTTT.

A single count supports this clone. The chain links TRBV28 to TRBJ1-1; D remains unclear. The germline V gene has CDR1 MDHEN and CDR2 SYDVKM. This CDR3 has 12 residues. Between the trimmed V and J ends, which lost 2 bases and 7 bases, there was a span of 8 bases. This chain's CDR3 is CASSLVGGEAFF. The CDR3 DNA reads as TGTGCCAGCAGTTTAGTGGGTGGTGAAGCTTTCTTT.

J is TRBJ2-3 and V is TRBV21-1. TRBV21-1 has pseudogene status. The CDR3 length is 16 residues. CDR3 sequence (DNA): TGTGCCAGCAGCGCCCTCCGCCAATCTAGCACAGATACGCAGTATTTT. Protein: CASSALRQSSTDTQYF.

The V gene is TRBV13, the J gene TRBJ2-3; D is undetermined. CDR1 and CDR2 (germline): PRHDT, FYEKMQ (reference sequence). Trimming cost V 0 bases and J 0 bases, with 4 bases left between them. The CDR3 is 14 amino acids. CDR3: CASSLGGSTDTQYF. CDR3 nucleotide sequence: TGTGCCAGCAGCTTAGGCGGGAGCACAGATACGCAGTATTTT.

This chain joins TRBV7-2 and TRBJ2-5, with 7 bases that match TRBD1. Germline V gene lookup returns CDR1 SGHTA and CDR2 FQGNSA. The CDR3 loop spans 17 amino acids. V trimming: 5 bases; J trimming: 0 bases; junction bases outside the gene matches: 12. CDR3 DNA sequence: TGTGCCAGCAGCCCCCTCCGACAGGGCGCAAACCAAGAGACCCAGTACTTC. Its protein is CASSPLRQGANQETQYF.

The V and J genes are TRBV10-3 and TRBJ1-2; D not certain. V shed 1 base and J shed 8 bases, with 11 bases lying between them. The CDR3 totals 13 residues. CDR1 and CDR2 (germline): ENHRY, SYGVKD. The chain's CDR3 is CAISEFPTRGYTF. CDR3 DNA sequence: TGTGCCATCAGTGAGTTCCCGACGCGGGGCTACACCTTC.

The V call is TRBV19, the J call TRBJ1-4; 7 nucleotides align to TRBD1. After removal of 9 bases from V and 3 bases from J, the junction contained 10 bases not matched to a gene. Germline V gene lookup returns CDR1 LNHDA and CDR2 SQIVND (reference sequence). The CDR3 totals 15 residues. The DNA of the CDR3 is TGTGCCAGCAATTACAGGGGTTTGGCTAATGAAAAACTGTTTTTT. Its translation: CASNYRGLANEKLFF. The whole variable domain, remainder taken from reference TRBV19 and TRBJ1-4, is DGGITQSPKYLFRKEGQNVTLSCEQNLNHDAMYWYRQDPGQGLRLIYYSQIVNDFQKGDIAEGYSVSREKKESFPLTVTSAQKNPTAFYLCASNYRGLANEKLFFGSGTQLSVL.

This rearrangement joins TRBV18 to TRBJ2-1; TRBD2 might be the D (5 bases). CDR3 length: 12 amino acids. Germline V gene lookup returns CDR1 KGHSH and CDR2 LQKENI. V gave up 0 bases and J gave up 9 bases, with 6 bases separating them. The CDR3 DNA reads TGTGCCAGCTCACCACCGAGCGGTGAGCAGTTCTTC. Translation gives CASSPPSGEQFF.

The CDR3: CASSQGSGRGGEKLFF. As DNA, the CDR3 is TGCGCCAGCAGCCAAGGATCGGGCAGGGGTGGTGAAAAACTGTTTTTT. The chain joins TRBV4-3 to TRBJ1-4; weak D call: TRBD1 (6 bases). Trimming removed 1 base from V and 7 bases from J, with 16 bases in between. The CDR3 length is 16 residues. CDR1 is LGHNA, CDR2 YSLEER, per germline.

The chain recombines TRBV7-2 with TRBJ1-3; 9 nucleotides agree with TRBD1. In germline, CDR1 is SGHTA, CDR2 FQGNSA. The CDR3 runs 15 residues. The V segment lost 5 bases and the J segment 0 bases; nucleotides outside the gene matches: 2. The CDR3 is CASSGGQGSGNTIYF. The CDR3 nucleotides read TGTGCCAGCAGCGGGGGACAGGGCTCTGGAAACACCATATATTTT.

This chain connects TRBV28 to TRBJ2-7, with D unresolved. CDR3 length: 13 amino acids. In germline, CDR1 is MDHEN, CDR2 SYDVKM. The V end lost 7 bases, the J end lost 2 bases, and 12 bases lay between the germline ends. The chain's CDR3 is CASKKTTPYEQYF. In DNA form, the CDR3 reads TGTGCCAGCAAGAAAACTACCCCCTACGAGCAGTACTTC.

This clone was observed a single time. The chain uses TRBV4-2 and TRBJ1-3, with 7 bases aligning to TRBD1. The CDR3 sequence is 16 residues long. In germline, CDR1 is LGHNA, CDR2 YNFKEQ. Trimming took 1 base from V and 2 from J; bases not matched to a gene: 5. CDR3 residues: CASSQVTGKTGNTIYF. DNA of the CDR3: TGTGCCAGCAGCCAAGTGACAGGGAAAACTGGAAACACCATATATTTT.

V is TRBV11-2 and J is TRBJ2-5; 9 bases agree with TRBD2. The CDR3 totals 15 residues. The V gene end was trimmed by 5 bases and the J gene end by 4 bases; junction bases not matched to a gene: 8. Per germline, CDR1 SGHAT and CDR2 FQNNGV. The CDR3 region is CASSQAGGGVETQYF. The CDR3 bases are TGTGCCAGCAGCCAAGCGGGAGGTGGGGTAGAGACCCAGTACTTC. Together with reference TRBV11-2 and TRBJ2-5, the CDR3 gives the full variable domain: EAGVAQSPRYKIIEKRQSVAFWCNPISGHATLYWYQQILGQGPKLLIQFQNNGVVDDSQLPKDRFSAERLKGVDSTLKIQPAKLEDSAVYLCASSQAGGGVETQYFGPGTRLLVL.

The V call is TRBV6-1, the J call TRBJ1-1; D not resolved. The CDR3 has 13 amino acids. CDR1 and CDR2 from the germline V gene are MNHNS and SASEGT. Trimming removed 0 bases at V and 3 bases at J, with 5 bases between. As DNA, the CDR3 is TGTGCCAGCAGTGAAGCAAGGGACACTGAAGCTTTCTTT. This encodes CASSEARDTEAFF.

This clone was seen only a few times. V gene TRBV11-3 combines with J gene TRBJ2-3; D ambiguous. The CDR3 loop spans 12 amino acids. Germline values: CDR1 SGHNT, CDR2 YENEEA. Trimming took off 1 base at V and 4 bases at J, with 3 bases between the two ends. The chain's CDR3 is CASSLGSDTQYF. As DNA, the CDR3 is TGTGCCAGCAGCTTAGGGTCAGATACGCAGTATTTT. Variable domain in full (rest from reference TRBV11-3 and TRBJ2-3): EAGVVQSPRYKIIEKKQPVAFWCNPISGHNTLYWYLQNLGQGPELLIRYENEEAVDDSQLPKDRFSAERLKGVDSTLKIQPAELGDSAVYLCASSLGSDTQYFGPGTRLTVL.

This chain connects TRBV9 to TRBJ2-7; perhaps TRBD2 as D (6 bases). Per germline, CDR1 SGDLS and CDR2 YYNGEE. The CDR3 runs to 13 residues. The germline V and J ends were trimmed by 1 base and 7 bases, with 12 bases remaining between them. CDR3 sequence: CASSVRGSGEQYF. DNA of the CDR3: TGTGCCAGCAGCGTACGGGGGTCAGGGGAGCAGTACTTC.